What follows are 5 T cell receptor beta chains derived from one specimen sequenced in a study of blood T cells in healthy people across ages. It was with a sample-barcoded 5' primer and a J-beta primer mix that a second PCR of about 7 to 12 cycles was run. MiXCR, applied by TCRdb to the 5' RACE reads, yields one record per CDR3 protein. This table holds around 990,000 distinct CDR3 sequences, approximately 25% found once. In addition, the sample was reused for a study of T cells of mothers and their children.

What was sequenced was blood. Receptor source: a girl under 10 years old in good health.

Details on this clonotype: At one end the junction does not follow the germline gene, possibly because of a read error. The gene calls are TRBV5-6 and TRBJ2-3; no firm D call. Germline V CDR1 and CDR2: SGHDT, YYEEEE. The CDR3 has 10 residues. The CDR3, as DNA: TGTGCCAGCAGCCCCCCTGTGGTATTTTTT. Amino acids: CASSPPVVFF.

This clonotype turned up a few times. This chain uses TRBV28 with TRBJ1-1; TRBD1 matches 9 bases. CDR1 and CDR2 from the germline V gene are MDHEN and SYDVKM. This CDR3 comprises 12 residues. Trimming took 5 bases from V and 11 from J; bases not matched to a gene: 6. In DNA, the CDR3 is TGTGCCAGCAGTGGTTGGGACAGGGACGCTTTCTTT. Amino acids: CASSGWDRDAFF.

This chain's CDR3 is CASSIVVNYGYTF. CDR3 nucleotide sequence: TGTGCCAGTAGTATAGTGGTAAACTATGGCTACACCTTC. The J gene is TRBJ1-2, the V gene TRBV19; D is ambiguous. V lost 1 base, J lost 2 bases, and 5 bases lay in between. There are 13 residues in the CDR3. CDR1 is LNHDA and CDR2 is SQIVND in the germline V gene (reference sequence).

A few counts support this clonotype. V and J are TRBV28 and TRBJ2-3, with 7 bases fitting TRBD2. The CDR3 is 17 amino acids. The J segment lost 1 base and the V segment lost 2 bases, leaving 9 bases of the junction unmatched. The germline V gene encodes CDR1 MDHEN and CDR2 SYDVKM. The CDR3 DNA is TGTGCCAGCAGTTTAATCCGCGGGAGACGAGGCACAGATACGCAGTATTTT. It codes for CASSLIRGRRGTDTQYF.

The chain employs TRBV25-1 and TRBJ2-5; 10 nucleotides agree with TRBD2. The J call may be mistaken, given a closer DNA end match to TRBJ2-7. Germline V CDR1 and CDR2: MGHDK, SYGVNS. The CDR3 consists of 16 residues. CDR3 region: CASSEVSSGGSYEQYF. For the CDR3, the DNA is TGTGCCAGCAGTGAGGTGTCTAGCGGGGGTTCCTACGAGCAGTACTTC.